This T cell receptor beta chain stems from a study of blood T cell repertoires in COVID-19. In the study overall: Nucleic acid was either cDNA or gDNA, and it came from T cells, B-cell-depleted T cells, or PBMCs.

Only in-frame clones appear in the TCRdb table, and some are missing; sequencing was by immunoSEQ multiplex PCR. The table lists roughly 120,000 clones, roughly 85% of them singletons, with about 5% in the top ten. Germline lookup yields CDR1 SEHNR and CDR2 FQNEAQ (reference sequence). The CDR3 extends over 14 amino acids. The germline V and J ends were trimmed by 1 base and 5 bases, with 11 bases remaining between them. V usage is TRBV7-9 and J usage is TRBJ1-2; the D gene is possibly TRBD1 (6 bases). This receptor was identified in a human donor in a cohort sampled during active COVID-19. The sample comprised peripheral blood. The CDR3 loop is CASSLVGQGYGYTF. In nucleotides, the CDR3 is TGTGCCAGCAGCTTAGTGGGGCAGGGGTATGGCTACACCTTC.